These 31 T cell receptor beta chains share one sample of origin, sequenced in a study of cytomegalovirus exposure and HLA in healthy donors (dated by TCRdb to 2016 to 2017). Receptors were amplified or captured by the immunoSEQ multiplex PCR assay. For the multiplex PCR, a mixture combining 60 forward primers for TCR Vbeta segments and 13 reverse primers for TCR Jbeta segments was used. The table comes from immuneACCESS by way of TCRdb, which keeps in-frame sequences with V and J called. Part of the clones is missing from these tables; in studies checked, under half for an unresolved V gene and the rest for unknown reasons. This sample lists some 150,000 clones; over 75% were detected once. About 1.7% of the sample is in the top ten clones. Sequenced: PBMCs. Receptor source: a woman under 40 in good health and CMV-seronegative.

J is TRBJ1-2 and V is TRBV2; 9 bases are a match to TRBD1. V was pared by 7 bases and J by 0 bases, with 6 bases of the junction left unmatched. Per germline, CDR1 SNHLY and CDR2 FYNNEI. The CDR3 has 15 residues. The DNA of the CDR3 is TGTGCCAGCACCGCGACAGGGGGAGCTAACTATGGCTACACCTTC. Protein: CASTATGGANYGYTF.

The chain recombines TRBV6-4 with TRBJ1-5; perhaps TRBD1 as D (5 bases). Germline CDR1 and CDR2: MRHNA and SNTAGT. V was cut by 8 bases and J by 1 base, with 15 bases left in between. The CDR3 is 15 amino acids. Here the CDR3 reads CASVPRAVSNQPQHF. CDR3 bases: TGTGCCAGCGTGCCCAGGGCGGTCAGCAATCAGCCCCAGCATTTT.

This rearrangement joins TRBV2 to TRBJ2-3, with D possibly matching TRBD1 (6 bases). V gave up 4 bases and J gave up 0 bases, with 11 bases separating them. This CDR3 contains 15 residues. Germline CDR1 reads SNHLY; CDR2 reads FYNNEI. CDR3 sequence: CASSARTASTDTQYF. The CDR3 nucleotides are TGTGCCAGCAGTGCCCGGACAGCTAGCACAGATACGCAGTATTTT.

The CDR3 loop reads CASSQETGAITADNSPLHF. The CDR3 region has the DNA TGCGCCAGCAGCCAAGAGACAGGAGCTATTACCGCTGATAATTCACCCCTCCACTTT. This rearrangement joins TRBV4-1 to TRBJ1-6, with TRBD1 as a possible D gene (6 bases). Germline V lookup: CDR1 MGHRA, CDR2 YSYEKL. The germline V and J ends were trimmed by 0 bases and 5 bases, with 20 bases remaining between them. The CDR3 has 19 residues.

The V call is TRBV18, the J call TRBJ1-1, with a weak D call TRBD1 (6 bases). V was trimmed by 1 base and J by 0 bases, leaving 9 bases between them. This CDR3 spans 15 amino acids. In germline, CDR1 is KGHSH, CDR2 LQKENI. The CDR3: CASSPQQGMNTEAFF. The CDR3, as DNA: TGTGCCAGCTCACCACAACAGGGTATGAACACTGAAGCTTTCTTT.

The chain is built from TRBV14 and TRBJ1-5, with D possibly TRBD1 on 5 matching bases. Germline assignment: CDR1 SGHDN and CDR2 FVKESK. Trimming pared 3 bases from V and 7 bases from J, leaving 13 bases between. CDR3 length: 14 residues. DNA of the CDR3: TGTGCCAGCAGCCAGGGTCAGGGTGGACAGCCCCAGCATTTT. Protein sequence: CASSQGQGGQPQHF.

The chain is built from TRBV9 and TRBJ2-5; D unclear. The germline CDR1 and CDR2 sequences are SGDLS and YYNGEE. This CDR3 has 12 amino acids. Trimming pared 4 bases from V and 0 bases from J, leaving 4 bases between. Here the CDR3 reads CASSLNQETQYF. The DNA of the CDR3 is TGTGCCAGCAGCCTAAACCAAGAGACCCAGTACTTC.

CDR3 in amino acids: CAISEEGQGNYGYTF. CDR3 in DNA: TGTGCCATCAGTGAGGAGGGACAGGGTAACTATGGCTACACCTTC. This chain joins TRBV10-3 and TRBJ1-2; 9 bases line up with TRBD1. Germline V gene data show CDR1 as ENHRY and CDR2 as SYGVKD. The CDR3 consists of 15 residues. V was clipped by 2 bases and J by 1 base; unmatched bases: 2.

This chain joins TRBV7-9 and TRBJ2-5; 7 bases are shared with TRBD2. After removal of 2 bases from V and 1 base from J, the junction contained 10 bases not matched to a gene. The CDR3 extends over 17 amino acids. Germline CDR1 SEHNR, CDR2 FQNEAQ (reference sequence). CDR3 nucleotide sequence: TGTGCCAGCAGCTTAAGAGGACTAGTTTTGGGCCAAGAGACCCAGTACTTC. It codes for CASSLRGLVLGQETQYF.

This clone has more than one count but fewer than ten. The rearrangement joins TRBV19 to TRBJ1-2; 9 nucleotides align to TRBD1. The germline V gene has CDR1 LNHDA and CDR2 SQIVND (reference sequence). This CDR3 comprises 14 residues. The J segment lost 8 bases and the V segment lost 4 bases, leaving 8 bases of the junction unmatched. The CDR3 DNA is TGTGCCAGTAGTACTACAGGGGGCGTGGGCGGCTACACCTTC. Translated: CASSTTGGVGGYTF.

The CDR3 coding sequence is TGTGCCAGCAGTTACTCCTCCGGGACAGGAGATTTGAAGCAGTACTTC. Translating gives CASSYSSGTGDLKQYF. V and J are TRBV6-5 and TRBJ2-7, with TRBD1 identical over 8 bases. Germline lookup yields CDR1 MNHEY and CDR2 SVGAGI. With V trimmed by 0 bases and J by 8 bases, 12 bases remained unmatched. The CDR3 loop spans 16 amino acids.

The gene calls are TRBV2 and TRBJ2-3; TRBD1 agrees at 12 bases. The CDR3 consists of 15 residues. Per germline, CDR1 SNHLY and CDR2 FYNNEI. Trimming at V came to 4 bases and at J to 5 bases, leaving 4 bases not matched to a gene. The CDR3 loop reads CASSAGQGAGDTQYF. The DNA for the CDR3 is TGTGCCAGCAGTGCGGGACAGGGGGCCGGAGATACGCAGTATTTT.

The gene calls are TRBV9 and TRBJ2-1, with 11 bases that match TRBD2. V shed 5 bases, J shed 0 bases, and the junction held 7 bases outside the gene matches. The CDR3 spans 17 residues. Per the germline V gene, CDR1 is SGDLS and CDR2 is YYNGEE. The CDR3 DNA follows: TGTGCCAGCAGTCATGATCTAGCGGGGGGCTCCTACAATGAGCAGTTCTTC. The encoded protein is CASSHDLAGGSYNEQFF.

This clone showed up just a few times. The V and J genes are TRBV30 and TRBJ1-1, with D unclear. The germline V gene encodes CDR1 GTSNPN and CDR2 SVGIG (reference sequence). The length of the CDR3 is 13 residues. V lost 4 bases to trimming and J lost 1 base, with 10 bases between them. CDR3 protein: CAWTPPGNTEAFF. DNA of the CDR3: TGTGCCTGGACCCCACCAGGGAACACTGAAGCTTTCTTT.

This clone appeared once. The chain links TRBV5-1 to TRBJ2-7, with TRBD2 matching 7 bases. The CDR3 totals 12 residues. Germline CDR1 reads SGHRS; CDR2 reads YFSETQ. J was trimmed by 6 bases and V by 3 bases; bases with no gene match: 3. CDR3 region: CASSSTGGEQYF. CDR3 bases: TGCGCCAGCAGCTCGACGGGAGGCGAGCAGTACTTC.

This sequence joins TRBV5-1 and TRBJ1-2; 7 bases map to TRBD1. The CDR3 is 12 amino acids. Germline values: CDR1 SGHRS, CDR2 YFSETQ. V was clipped by 4 bases and J by 7 bases; unmatched bases: 4. The CDR3 here is CASSVTGAGYTF. As DNA, the CDR3 is TGCGCCAGCAGCGTCACAGGGGCTGGCTACACCTTC.

A few counts support this clone. This sequence joins TRBV27 and TRBJ1-6, with a possible D match to TRBD1 (5 bases). V was clipped by 4 bases and J by 10 bases, with 8 bases between them. This CDR3 is 12 amino acids long. Germline values: CDR1 MNHEY, CDR2 SMNVEV (reference sequence). This CDR3 reads CASSSGHSPLHF. For the CDR3, the DNA is TGTGCCAGCAGTTCAGGGCACTCACCCCTCCACTTT.

This clone was seen more than once but under ten times. Other DNA sequences in the sample encode the same CDR3. The gene calls are TRBV7-2 and TRBJ2-3; TRBD1 might be the D (5 bases). Looked up from germline, CDR1 is SGHTA and CDR2 is FQGNSA. V lost 0 bases, J lost 4 bases, and 8 bases lay in between. CDR3 length equals 14 residues. The CDR3 sequence is CASSLAQGPDTQYF. DNA for the CDR3: TGTGCCAGCAGCTTAGCGCAGGGCCCAGATACGCAGTATTTT.

The rearrangement links TRBV5-1 to TRBJ2-7, with 9 nucleotides matching TRBD1. Germline CDR1 is SGHRS and CDR2 is YFSETQ. This CDR3 comprises 16 residues. The trim removed 0 bases at V and 5 bases at J, leaving 9 bases unmatched. The CDR3: CASSLAGGQGRNEQYF. CDR3 nucleotide sequence: TGCGCCAGCAGCTTGGCGGGGGGACAGGGCCGAAACGAGCAGTACTTC.

This chain joins TRBV10-3 and TRBJ1-2; 8 positions agree with TRBD1. This CDR3 comprises 14 residues. The V gene end was trimmed by 7 bases and the J gene end by 2 bases; junction bases not matched to a gene: 6. In germline, CDR1 is ENHRY, CDR2 SYGVKD. This CDR3 is CAITSGGLNYGYTF. CDR3 DNA: TGTGCCATCACCTCAGGGGGCTTGAACTATGGCTACACCTTC.

The table lists this clone with a few counts. V and J are TRBV7-2 and TRBJ1-2; 8 bases are a match to TRBD1. Trimming took 5 bases from V and 4 from J; bases not matched to a gene: 9. From germline, CDR1 is SGHTA and CDR2 FQGNSA. The CDR3 loop spans 15 amino acids. The CDR3 loop reads CASSDISGQAYGYTF. CDR3 coding DNA: TGTGCCAGCAGCGACATTTCGGGACAGGCCTATGGCTACACCTTC. Drawing the rest from reference TRBV7-2 and TRBJ1-2, the complete variable domain is GAGVSQSPSNKVTEKGKDVELRCDPISGHTALYWYRQSLGQGLEFLIYFQGNSAPDKSGLPSDRFSAERTGGSVSTLTIQRTQQEDSAVYLCASSDISGQAYGYTFGSGTRLTVV.

V and J are TRBV27 and TRBJ1-4; D not certain. V was trimmed by 7 bases and J by 7 bases, leaving 13 bases between them. The CDR3 covers 13 residues. CDR1 is MNHEY and CDR2 is SMNVEV in the germline V gene (reference sequence). The CDR3 sequence: CASKLLTGEKLFF. The CDR3 DNA reads as TGTGCCAGCAAACTTCTAACGGGTGAAAAACTGTTTTTT.

This clone has more than one count but fewer than ten. One junction end disagrees with the germline gene, perhaps due to a read error. J is TRBJ2-3 and V is TRBV11-2; maybe TRBD1 (6 bases). The CDR3 runs to 15 residues. CDR1 is SGHAT and CDR2 is FQNNGV in the germline V gene. The CDR3 DNA follows: TGTGCCAGCAGCATAGACAGGCCCAGCACAGATACGCAGTATTTT. It codes for CASSIDRPSTDTQYF.

This rearrangement joins TRBV6-5 to TRBJ2-5; perhaps TRBD2 as D (5 bases). This CDR3 has 13 amino acids. In germline, CDR1 is MNHEY, CDR2 SVGAGI. Trimming left V 4 bases short and J 5 bases short, with 11 bases between. The CDR3 is CASSLGLWETQYF. Here the CDR3 DNA reads TGTGCCAGCAGTTTAGGACTCTGGGAGACCCAGTACTTC.

This chain joins TRBV5-1 and TRBJ1-1; 12 bases match TRBD1. Germline V gives CDR1 SGHRS, CDR2 YFSETQ. V dropped 0 bases and J dropped 6; count of bases not matched to a gene: 6. The CDR3 loop spans 16 amino acids. The CDR3 is CASSLAGTGGIPEAFF. CDR3 nucleotide sequence: TGCGCCAGCAGCTTGGCCGGGACAGGGGGCATTCCTGAAGCTTTCTTT.

J is TRBJ2-7 and V is TRBV6-5; no definite D call. Germline CDR1 and CDR2: MNHEY and SVGAGI. The V end lost 7 bases, the J end lost 7 bases, and 17 bases lay between the germline ends. This CDR3 region has 13 residues. The CDR3 loop is CASTHPAGREQYF. The CDR3 region has the DNA TGTGCCAGCACCCACCCCGCCGGCAGGGAGCAGTACTTC.

The chain carries TRBV7-9 and TRBJ2-2; D is unresolved. V lost 5 bases, J lost 5 bases, and 9 bases lay in between. The CDR3 length is 13 residues. Per germline, CDR1 SEHNR and CDR2 FQNEAQ (reference sequence). The CDR3 sequence: CASSPDWTGELFF. CDR3 nucleotides: TGTGCCAGCAGCCCAGACTGGACCGGGGAGCTGTTTTTT.

The chain links TRBV7-9 to TRBJ2-2; 16 bases align to TRBD2. The V and J ends lost 10 bases and 7 bases, in that order; junction bases with no gene match: 12. Germline V CDR1 and CDR2: SEHNR, FQNEAQ (reference sequence). There are 17 residues in the CDR3. In DNA, the CDR3 is TGTGCCACCTCTCCGGGACTAGCGGGGGGGCCCAACGGGGAGCTGTTTTTT. Protein sequence: CATSPGLAGGPNGELFF.

The J gene is TRBJ1-2, the V gene TRBV9; 9 bases match TRBD1. The CDR3 is 19 residues long. Germline trimming cut 3 bases from V and 1 base from J; bases unmatched to any gene: 16. Per the germline V gene, CDR1 is SGDLS and CDR2 is YYNGEE. The CDR3 DNA is TGTGCCAGCAGCGGAGGGGGGGGGACAGGGCGTTTAAGTAACTATGGCTACACCTTC. Amino acids: CASSGGGGTGRLSNYGYTF.

Concerning this clone itself: No DNA is shown, since the ends of the CDR3 on it are uncertain; the CDR3 is the one TCRdb lists. The chain uses TRBV27 and TRBJ2-5; TRBD1 reflects the table's D call only, with no check against the DNA. The CDR3 is 13 residues long, ends included. Germline CDR1 and CDR2: MNHEY and SMNVEV (reference sequence). This CDR3 is CASSSSTGKTQYF.

J is TRBJ1-5 and V is TRBV6-1; no clear D gene. The CDR3 extends over 17 amino acids. V lost 1 base to trimming and J lost 0 bases, with 13 bases between them. CDR1 and CDR2 from the germline V gene are MNHNS and SASEGT. CDR3 coding DNA: TGTGCCAGCAGTGAAGGGATGCGGCAGTATAGCAATCAGCCCCAGCATTTT. Amino acids: CASSEGMRQYSNQPQHF.